Listed below are T cell receptor beta chains from one sample, sequenced in a study of cytomegalovirus exposure and HLA in healthy donors. Repertoires were generated with immunoSEQ multiplex PCR, while TCRdb's copy carries only in-frame clones and drops some. The sample lists 150,000 to 200,000 clones, around three quarters occurring once. Specimen: PBMCs. These receptors were taken from a man in his thirties or forties in good health and CMV-seronegative. Both conserved end residues are part of each CDR3. A D gene is named only where the DNA matches it firmly. Where a row states a size, it is once, few, many or the class of an expanded clone; other rows omit it.

J gene | V gene | clone size | D gene | CDR3 protein | CDR3 DNA
TRBJ2-7 | TRBV5-1 | . | TRBD2 | CASSFSSGPPYEQYF | TGCGCCAGCAGCTTCTCTAGCGGGCCACCCTACGAGCAGTACTTC
TRBJ1-4 | TRBV7-7 | . | . | CASSFRWGANEKLFF | TGTGCTAGCAGCTTTCGTTGGGGGGCTAATGAAAAACTGTTTTTT
TRBJ2-3 | TRBV29-1 | once | TRBD2 | CSVEDQRGTRQYF | TGCAGCGTTGAAGACCAACGCGGGACTAGGCAGTATTTT
TRBJ1-2 | TRBV19 | few | . | CASSINRANYGYTF | TGTGCCAGTAGTATCAACAGAGCTAACTATGGCTACACCTTC
TRBJ1-2 | TRBV5-4 | once | TRBD1 | CASHRRTGDYGYTF | TGTGCCAGCCACCGTCGGACAGGGGACTATGGCTACACCTTC
TRBJ1-5 | TRBV6-1 | . | TRBD1 | CASSVAGQGFLFQPQHF | TGTGCCAGCAGTGTTGCGGGACAGGGGTTTTTATTTCAGCCCCAGCATTTT
TRBJ1-2 | TRBV4-1 | . | . | CASSRARPFGHTPNYGYTF | TGCGCCAGCAGCCGAGCCCGCCCCTTTGGACACACTCCTAACTATGGCTACACCTTC
TRBJ1-3 | TRBV2 | . | . | CASTRGVVPPRNTIYF | TGTGCCAGCACAAGGGGCGTTGTGCCTCCCAGGAACACCATATATTTT
TRBJ2-1 | TRBV4-2 | . | TRBD2 | CASSQTLAAARHEQFF | TGTGCCAGCAGCCAGACACTAGCGGCGGCCCGCCATGAGCAGTTCTTC
TRBJ2-1 | TRBV7-3 | . | TRBD2 | CASSSREGTYNEQFF | TGTGCCAGCAGCTCCCGGGAGGGCACCTACAATGAGCAGTTCTTC
TRBJ2-3 | TRBV5-1 | . | . | CASSLERTWDTQYF | TGCGCCAGCAGCTTAGAGAGGACTTGGGATACGCAGTATTTT
TRBJ2-7 | TRBV19 | . | . | CASSISGQTYEQYF | TGTGCCAGTAGTATCTCAGGACAGACCTACGAGCAGTACTTC
TRBJ2-7 | TRBV7-3 | . | . | CASSPGGTGTYEQYF | TGTGCCAGCAGCCCGGGGGGGACAGGGACCTACGAGCAGTACTTC
TRBJ2-1 | TRBV7-3 | once | . | CASSSVQGSYNEQFF | TGTGCCAGCAGCTCAGTTCAGGGCTCCTACAATGAGCAGTTCTTC
TRBJ1-2 | TRBV28 | . | TRBD1 | CASSGRQGSATF | TGTGCCAGCAGTGGACGACAGGGTTCAGCCACCTTC
TRBJ2-5 | TRBV6-4 | . | TRBD1 | CASSWGQGKETQYF | TGTGCCAGCAGTTGGGGACAGGGTAAAGAGACCCAGTACTTC
TRBJ1-1 | TRBV19 | . | . | CASARGGENTEAFF | TGTGCCAGTGCCCGGGGAGGGGAGAACACTGAAGCTTTCTTT
TRBJ2-7 | TRBV4-1 | . | . | CASSQDVPSYEQYF | TGCGCCAGCAGCCAAGATGTCCCCTCCTACGAGCAGTACTTC
TRBJ1-2 | TRBV7-9 | few | TRBD1 | CASSSRDRRLYGYTF | TGTGCCAGCAGCTCCCGGGACAGGAGGCTGTATGGCTACACCTTC
TRBJ2-7 | TRBV25-1 | . | TRBD1 | CASSEPGTGSYEQYF | TGTGCCAGCAGTGAGCCCGGGACAGGCTCCTACGAGCAGTACTTC
TRBJ2-7 | TRBV5-6 | . | . | CASTTLGDPSYEQYF | TGTGCCAGCACCACCCTGGGAGACCCGTCCTACGAGCAGTACTTC
TRBJ1-5 | TRBV9 | . | . | CASSVDHRRDQPQHF | TGTGCCAGCAGCGTAGACCACAGGAGAGATCAGCCCCAGCATTTT
TRBJ2-1 | TRBV9 | . | . | CASSTGTRLGEQFF | TGTGCCAGCAGCACCGGGACAAGGCTTGGTGAGCAGTTCTTC
TRBJ1-4 | TRBV4-1 | . | TRBD1 | CASSHRTGTGGEKLFF | TGCGCCAGCAGCCATCGAACCGGGACAGGGGGCGAAAAACTGTTTTTT
TRBJ1-5 | TRBV28 | many | . | CASSPPPAVRRSQPQHF | TGTGCCAGCAGCCCTCCCCCGGCAGTTCGGAGGAGTCAGCCCCAGCATTTT
TRBJ1-1 | TRBV19 | . | . | CASSIVGGRTEAFF | TGTGCCAGTAGTATAGTTGGCGGGCGCACTGAAGCTTTCTTT
TRBJ2-7 | TRBV6-5 | once | TRBD1 | CASSEGQFYEQYF | TGTGCCAGCAGTGAGGGACAGTTCTACGAGCAGTACTTC
TRBJ1-1 | TRBV9 | . | . | CASSVSTGLEAFF | TGTGCCAGCAGCGTTAGTACAGGGCTTGAAGCTTTCTTT
TRBJ2-5 | TRBV5-1 | . | . | CASSLEGRAETQYF | TGCGCCAGCAGCTTGGAGGGCAGGGCGGAGACCCAGTACTTC
TRBJ2-7 | TRBV5-6 | . | TRBD2 | CASSSRTSGGSYEQYF | TGTGCCAGCAGCTCCCGGACTAGCGGGGGGTCCTACGAGCAGTACTTC
TRBJ1-1 | TRBV7-6 | few | . | CASSEPGMNTEAFF | TGTGCCAGCAGCGAGCCGGGGATGAACACTGAAGCTTTCTTT
TRBJ2-1 | TRBV5-1 | . | TRBD2 | CASRKEPGLADNEQFF | TGCGCCAGCAGAAAAGAACCGGGACTAGCCGACAATGAGCAGTTCTTC
TRBJ2-5 | TRBV4-1 | . | TRBD2 | CASSPAGALETQYF | TGCGCCAGCAGCCCAGCGGGAGCTTTAGAGACCCAGTACTTC
TRBJ2-1 | TRBV4-2 | . | . | CASSSFTGGNEQFF | TGTGCCAGCAGCTCCTTCACTGGCGGCAATGAGCAGTTCTTC
TRBJ2-5 | TRBV19 | few | . | CASSIEGVRETQYF | TGTGCCAGTAGTATTGAGGGTGTGAGGGAGACCCAGTACTTC
TRBJ2-3 | TRBV29-1 | . | TRBD2 | CSFQLAGVTDTQYF | TGCAGCTTCCAACTAGCGGGAGTGACAGATACGCAGTATTTT
TRBJ2-2 | TRBV5-4 | . | TRBD2 | CASSLGGRKNTGELFF | TGTGCCAGCAGCTTGGGCGGGAGAAAGAACACCGGGGAGCTGTTTTTT
TRBJ2-6 | TRBV11-1 | . | TRBD2 | CASSWDLIAGVSGANVLTF | TGTGCCAGCAGCTGGGATTTGATAGCGGGGGTCTCTGGGGCCAACGTCCTGACTTTC